This T cell receptor beta chain comes out of a study of control samples from healthy donors and cancer patients. Repertoires were generated with immunoSEQ multiplex PCR, while TCRdb's copy carries only in-frame clones and drops some. The data hold about 150,000 clones, with 91% observed a single time. V was pared by 5 bases and J by 7 bases, with 12 bases between. This CDR3 has 14 amino acids. The germline V gene encodes CDR1 MNHEY and CDR2 SVGAGI. This rearrangement joins TRBV6-5 to TRBJ1-6; D is perhaps TRBD1 (5 bases). The sequence came from a man younger than 45 in good health. The sample consisted of blood. CDR3 in amino acids: CASSPGLENSPLHF. The CDR3 coding sequence is TGTGCCAGCAGTCCAGGGTTGGAGAATTCACCCCTCCACTTT.